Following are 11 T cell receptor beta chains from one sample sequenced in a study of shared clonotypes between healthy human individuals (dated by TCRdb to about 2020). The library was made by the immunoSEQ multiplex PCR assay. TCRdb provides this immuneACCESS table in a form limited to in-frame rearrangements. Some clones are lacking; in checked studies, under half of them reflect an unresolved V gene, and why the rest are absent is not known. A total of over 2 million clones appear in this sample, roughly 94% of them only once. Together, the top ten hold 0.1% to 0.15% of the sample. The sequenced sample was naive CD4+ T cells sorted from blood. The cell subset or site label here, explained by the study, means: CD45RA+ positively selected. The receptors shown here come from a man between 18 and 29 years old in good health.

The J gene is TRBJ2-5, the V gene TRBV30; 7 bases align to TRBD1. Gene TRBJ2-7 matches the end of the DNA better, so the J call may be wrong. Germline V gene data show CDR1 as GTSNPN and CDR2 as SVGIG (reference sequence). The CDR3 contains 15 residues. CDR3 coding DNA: TGTGCCTGGAGTCAAAGACAGGGTTACTCCTACGAGCAGTACTTC. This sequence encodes CAWSQRQGYSYEQYF.

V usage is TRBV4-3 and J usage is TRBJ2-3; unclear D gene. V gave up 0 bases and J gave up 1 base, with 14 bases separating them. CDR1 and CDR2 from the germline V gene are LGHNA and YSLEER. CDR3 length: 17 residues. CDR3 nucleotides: TGCGCCAGCAGCCAAGAAGGCGGTGCCCCCCGCACAGATACGCAGTATTTT. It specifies CASSQEGGAPRTDTQYF.

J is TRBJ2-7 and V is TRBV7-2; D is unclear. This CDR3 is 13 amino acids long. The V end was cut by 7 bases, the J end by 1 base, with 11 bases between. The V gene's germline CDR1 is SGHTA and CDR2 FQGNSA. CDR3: CASTPPSSYEQYF. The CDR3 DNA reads TGTGCCAGCACCCCTCCTAGTTCCTACGAGCAGTACTTC.

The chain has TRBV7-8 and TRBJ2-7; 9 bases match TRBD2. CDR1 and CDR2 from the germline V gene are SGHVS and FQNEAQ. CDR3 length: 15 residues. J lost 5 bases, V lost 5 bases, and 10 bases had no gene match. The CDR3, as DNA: TGTGCCAGCAGCCCCCGGGGACTAGCTTGGAACGAGCAGTACTTC. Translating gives CASSPRGLAWNEQYF.

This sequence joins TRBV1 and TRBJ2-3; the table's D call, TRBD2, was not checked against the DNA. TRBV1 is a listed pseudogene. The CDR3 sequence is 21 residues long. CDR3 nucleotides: TGCACCAGCAGCACTACTCCCCCTACGGGAGGAGCAGAGGCCTCCACAGATACGCAGTATTTT. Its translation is CTSSTTPPTGGAEASTDTQYF.

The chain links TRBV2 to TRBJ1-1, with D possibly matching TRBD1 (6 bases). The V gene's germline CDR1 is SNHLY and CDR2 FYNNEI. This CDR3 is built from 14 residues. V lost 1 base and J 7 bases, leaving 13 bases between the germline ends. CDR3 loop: CASSEEEGVNEAFF. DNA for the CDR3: TGTGCCAGCAGTGAAGAAGAGGGGGTAAATGAAGCTTTCTTT. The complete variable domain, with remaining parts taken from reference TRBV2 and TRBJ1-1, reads EPEVTQTPSHQVTQMGQEVILRCVPISNHLYFYWYRQILGQKVEFLVSFYNNEISEKSEIFDDQFSVERPDGSNFTLKIRSTKLEDSAMYFCASSEEEGVNEAFFGQGTRLTVV.

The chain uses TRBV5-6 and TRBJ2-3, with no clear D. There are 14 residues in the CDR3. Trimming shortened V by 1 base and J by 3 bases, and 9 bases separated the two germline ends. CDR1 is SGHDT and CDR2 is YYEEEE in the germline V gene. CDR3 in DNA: TGTGCCAGCAGCTTGAAGCCCGGAACAGATACGCAGTATTTT. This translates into CASSLKPGTDTQYF.

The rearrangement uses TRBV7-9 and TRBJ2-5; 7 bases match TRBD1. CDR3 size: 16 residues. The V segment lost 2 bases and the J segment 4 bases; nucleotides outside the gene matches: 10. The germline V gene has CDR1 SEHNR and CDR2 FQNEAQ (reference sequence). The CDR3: CASSLRGQGPRETQYF. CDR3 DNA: TGTGCCAGCAGCTTAAGGGGGCAGGGGCCACGAGAGACCCAGTACTTC.

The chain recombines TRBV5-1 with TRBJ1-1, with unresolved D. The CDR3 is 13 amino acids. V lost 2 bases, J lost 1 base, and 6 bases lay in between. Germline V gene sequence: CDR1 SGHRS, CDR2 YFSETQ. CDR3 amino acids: CASSFVRNTEAFF. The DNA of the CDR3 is TGCGCCAGCAGCTTTGTCAGGAACACTGAAGCTTTCTTT.

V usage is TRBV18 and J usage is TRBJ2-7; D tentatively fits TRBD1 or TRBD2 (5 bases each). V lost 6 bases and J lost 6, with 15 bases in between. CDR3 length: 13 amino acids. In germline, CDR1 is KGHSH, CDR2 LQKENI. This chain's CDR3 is CASSRTPEGEQYF. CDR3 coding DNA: TGTGCCAGCTCTCGGACACCCGAGGGCGAGCAGTACTTC.

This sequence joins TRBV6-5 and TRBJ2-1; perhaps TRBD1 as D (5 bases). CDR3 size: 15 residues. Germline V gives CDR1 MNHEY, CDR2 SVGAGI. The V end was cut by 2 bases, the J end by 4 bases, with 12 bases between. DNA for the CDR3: TGTGCCAGCAGTTACACCGTGGACACATACAATGAGCAGTTCTTC. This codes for CASSYTVDTYNEQFF.